A selection of T cell receptor beta chains follows, all from one sample in a study of cytomegalovirus exposure and HLA in healthy donors. Repertoires were generated with immunoSEQ multiplex PCR, while TCRdb's copy carries only in-frame clones and drops some. The sample includes approximately 150,000 clones, approximately 84% of them seen just once. The sequenced material came from PBMCs. The receptors were sampled from a man aged 30 to 45 in good health and CMV-seropositive. CDR3s include the opening cysteine and the closing phenylalanine or tryptophan. The D gene is left open where the match is weak. Rows give clone size only sometimes, using once, few, many, or a class for an expanded clone.

v_gene: TRBV28; abundance: NA; j_gene: TRBJ2-5; d_gene: NA; CDR3aa: CASTEVGGQETQYF; CDR3nt: TGTGCCAGCACCGAGGTCGGGGGCCAAGAGACCCAGTACTTC
v_gene: TRBV11-2; abundance: NA; j_gene: TRBJ2-4; d_gene: NA; CDR3aa: CASSLVFRKNIQYF; CDR3nt: TGTGCCAGCAGCTTAGTCTTCAGAAAAAACATTCAGTACTTC
v_gene: TRBV2; abundance: few; j_gene: TRBJ1-1; d_gene: TRBD1; CDR3aa: CASSVTGQGGTEAFF; CDR3nt: TGTGCCAGCAGTGTCACCGGACAGGGGGGGACTGAAGCTTTCTTT
v_gene: TRBV5-1; abundance: NA; j_gene: TRBJ1-5; d_gene: NA; CDR3aa: CASSLEGVGNQPQHF; CDR3nt: TGCGCCAGCAGCTTGGAAGGGGTGGGGAATCAGCCCCAGCATTTT
v_gene: TRBV6-6; abundance: NA; j_gene: TRBJ1-1; d_gene: TRBD1; CDR3aa: CASSSRTGNTEAFF; CDR3nt: TGTGCCAGCAGCTCCCGGACAGGGAACACTGAAGCTTTCTTT
v_gene: TRBV11-2; abundance: NA; j_gene: TRBJ1-3; d_gene: NA; CDR3aa: CASSLVLEISGNTIYF; CDR3nt: TGTGCCAGCAGCTTAGTATTAGAGATCTCTGGAAACACCATATATTTT
v_gene: TRBV5-1; abundance: few; j_gene: TRBJ1-5; d_gene: NA; CDR3aa: CASSWSGTQPQHF; CDR3nt: TGCGCCAGCAGCTGGTCAGGAACTCAGCCCCAGCATTTT
v_gene: TRBV11-1; abundance: NA; j_gene: TRBJ1-1; d_gene: NA; CDR3aa: CASSHIHEAFF; CDR3nt: TGTGCCAGCAGCCACATCCATGAAGCTTTCTTT
v_gene: TRBV5-4; abundance: NA; j_gene: TRBJ2-5; d_gene: TRBD1; CDR3aa: CASVDSPGQGRETQYF; CDR3nt: TGTGCCAGCGTTGATAGTCCGGGACAGGGGCGAGAGACCCAGTACTTC
v_gene: TRBV7-6; abundance: NA; j_gene: TRBJ2-7; d_gene: NA; CDR3aa: CASSLAGGTSVGYEQYF; CDR3nt: TGTGCCAGCAGCTTAGCGGGGGGAACTAGTGTAGGTTACGAGCAGTACTTC
v_gene: TRBV2; abundance: NA; j_gene: TRBJ1-5; d_gene: TRBD1; CDR3aa: CASSRDRVFQPQHF; CDR3nt: TGTGCCAGCAGCCGGGACAGGGTCTTTCAGCCCCAGCATTTT
v_gene: TRBV5-1; abundance: NA; j_gene: TRBJ2-1; d_gene: TRBD2; CDR3aa: CASYERGLQYNEQFF; CDR3nt: TGCGCCAGCTACGAGCGGGGACTCCAATACAATGAGCAGTTCTTC
v_gene: TRBV23-1; abundance: few; j_gene: TRBJ2-1; d_gene: TRBD1; CDR3aa: CASSRKPGQGRNEQFF; CDR3nt: TGCGCCAGCAGTCGTAAGCCTGGACAGGGGAGAAATGAGCAGTTCTTC
v_gene: TRBV5-5; abundance: once; j_gene: TRBJ2-5; d_gene: NA; CDR3aa: CASSLGPGETQYF; CDR3nt: TGTGCCAGCAGCTTGGGGCCGGGGGAGACCCAGTACTTC
v_gene: TRBV5-1; abundance: NA; j_gene: TRBJ2-2; d_gene: NA; CDR3aa: CASSLAGSDTGELFF; CDR3nt: TGCGCCAGCAGCTTGGCCGGGAGTGACACCGGGGAGCTGTTTTTT
v_gene: TRBV5-1; abundance: NA; j_gene: TRBJ1-2; d_gene: NA; CDR3aa: CASSLGTVNYGYTF; CDR3nt: TGCGCCAGCAGCTTGGGGACAGTTAACTATGGCTACACCTTC
v_gene: TRBV11-2; abundance: once; j_gene: TRBJ2-7; d_gene: TRBD1; CDR3aa: CASSLRSGTETYEQYF; CDR3nt: TGTGCCAGCAGCTTGCGTTCCGGGACAGAAACATACGAGCAGTACTTC
v_gene: TRBV5-4; abundance: NA; j_gene: TRBJ2-1; d_gene: NA; CDR3aa: CASSFKGPYRDEQFF; CDR3nt: TGTGCCAGCAGCTTTAAGGGGCCCTACAGGGATGAGCAGTTCTTC
v_gene: TRBV7-3; abundance: NA; j_gene: TRBJ1-2; d_gene: NA; CDR3aa: CASSFTGGRREEDGYTF; CDR3nt: TGTGCCAGCAGCTTTACGGGGGGTCGCAGGGAGGAAGATGGCTACACCTTC
v_gene: TRBV7-3; abundance: NA; j_gene: TRBJ1-2; d_gene: NA; CDR3aa: CASSLIRQGPHFYTF; CDR3nt: TGTGCCAGCAGCTTAATTAGGCAGGGGCCTCACTTCTACACCTTC
v_gene: TRBV7-8; abundance: once; j_gene: TRBJ2-7; d_gene: TRBD1; CDR3aa: CASRDRSGQGSYEQYF; CDR3nt: TGTGCCAGCAGGGACCGATCAGGACAGGGGAGCTACGAGCAGTACTTC
v_gene: TRBV18; abundance: NA; j_gene: TRBJ1-2; d_gene: NA; CDR3aa: CASSPSLTGDYGYTF; CDR3nt: TGTGCCAGCTCACCCTCCCTTACAGGCGACTATGGCTACACCTTC
v_gene: TRBV29-1; abundance: once; j_gene: TRBJ2-5; d_gene: TRBD1; CDR3aa: CSVGEGGGETQYF; CDR3nt: TGCAGCGTTGGTGAAGGGGGCGGGGAGACCCAGTACTTC
v_gene: TRBV19; abundance: NA; j_gene: TRBJ1-1; d_gene: TRBD1; CDR3aa: CASSILPGQGATEAFF; CDR3nt: TGTGCCAGTAGTATCCTTCCGGGACAGGGGGCGACTGAAGCTTTCTTT
v_gene: TRBV2; abundance: NA; j_gene: TRBJ1-5; d_gene: NA; CDR3aa: CAISGTFSQPQHF; CDR3nt: TGTGCCATCTCCGGGACATTCAGTCAGCCCCAGCATTTT
v_gene: TRBV28; abundance: NA; j_gene: TRBJ1-1; d_gene: NA; CDR3aa: CASSKQWNTEAFF; CDR3nt: TGTGCCAGCAGCAAACAGTGGAACACTGAAGCTTTCTTT
v_gene: TRBV5-4; abundance: NA; j_gene: TRBJ2-5; d_gene: NA; CDR3aa: CASSLPGEETQYF; CDR3nt: TGTGCCAGCAGCTTGCCCGGGGAAGAGACCCAGTACTTC
v_gene: TRBV18; abundance: NA; j_gene: TRBJ2-7; d_gene: TRBD1; CDR3aa: CASSPGTGGSEQYF; CDR3nt: TGTGCCAGCTCACCCGGGACAGGGGGCTCCGAGCAGTACTTC
v_gene: TRBV9; abundance: NA; j_gene: TRBJ2-3; d_gene: NA; CDR3aa: CASSPLADTQYF; CDR3nt: TGTGCCAGCTCCCCATTAGCCGATACGCAGTATTTT
v_gene: TRBV10-3; abundance: few; j_gene: TRBJ1-4; d_gene: NA; CDR3aa: CAISQGEKLFF; CDR3nt: TGTGCCATCAGCCAGGGGGAAAAACTGTTTTTT
v_gene: TRBV30; abundance: NA; j_gene: TRBJ1-5; d_gene: NA; CDR3aa: CAWSFQGWGNQPQHF; CDR3nt: TGTGCCTGGAGTTTTCAGGGATGGGGCAATCAGCCCCAGCATTTT
v_gene: TRBV6-5; abundance: NA; j_gene: TRBJ1-2; d_gene: TRBD1; CDR3aa: CASSYLTGDHGYTF; CDR3nt: TGTGCCAGCAGTTACTTGACAGGGGACCATGGCTACACCTTC
v_gene: TRBV5-1; abundance: NA; j_gene: TRBJ2-7; d_gene: TRBD1; CDR3aa: CASSFQQGVDEQYF; CDR3nt: TGCGCCAGCAGCTTCCAACAGGGGGTCGACGAGCAGTACTTC
v_gene: TRBV10-3; abundance: NA; j_gene: TRBJ2-5; d_gene: TRBD1; CDR3aa: CAISESTGTGSVETQYF; CDR3nt: TGTGCCATCAGTGAGTCGACGGGGACAGGGAGCGTCGAGACCCAGTACTTC
v_gene: TRBV7-9; abundance: once; j_gene: TRBJ1-4; d_gene: NA; CDR3aa: CASSFRTDSTNEKLFF; CDR3nt: TGTGCCAGCAGCTTTCGGACAGACTCAACTAATGAAAAACTGTTTTTT
v_gene: TRBV5-1; abundance: NA; j_gene: TRBJ1-2; d_gene: TRBD1; CDR3aa: CASSADQGASEGYTF; CDR3nt: TGCGCCAGCAGCGCGGACCAGGGGGCATCGGAAGGCTACACCTTC